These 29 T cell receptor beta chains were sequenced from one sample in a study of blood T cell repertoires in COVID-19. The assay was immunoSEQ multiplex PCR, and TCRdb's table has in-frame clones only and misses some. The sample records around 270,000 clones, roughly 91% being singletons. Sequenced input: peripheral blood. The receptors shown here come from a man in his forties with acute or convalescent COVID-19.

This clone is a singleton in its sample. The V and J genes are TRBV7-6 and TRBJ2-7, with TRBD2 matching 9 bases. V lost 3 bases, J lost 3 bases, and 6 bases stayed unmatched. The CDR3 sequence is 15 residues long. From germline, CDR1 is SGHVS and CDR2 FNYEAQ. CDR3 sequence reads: CASSLERGANYEQYF. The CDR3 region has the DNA TGTGCCAGCAGCTTGGAGCGGGGGGCTAACTACGAGCAGTACTTC.

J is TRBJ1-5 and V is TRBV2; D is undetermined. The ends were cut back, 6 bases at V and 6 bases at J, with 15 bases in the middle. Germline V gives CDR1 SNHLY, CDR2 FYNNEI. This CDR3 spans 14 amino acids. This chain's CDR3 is CASSRNEGFQPQHF. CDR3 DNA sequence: TGTGCCAGCAGCAGAAACGAGGGTTTTCAGCCCCAGCATTTT.

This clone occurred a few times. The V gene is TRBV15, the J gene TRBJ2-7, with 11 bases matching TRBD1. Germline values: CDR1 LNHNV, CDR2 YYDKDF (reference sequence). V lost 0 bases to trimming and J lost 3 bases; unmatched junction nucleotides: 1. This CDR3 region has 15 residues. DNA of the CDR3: TGTGCCACCAGCAGAGAAGGGACAGGGGGCTACGAGCAGTACTTC. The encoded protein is CATSREGTGGYEQYF.

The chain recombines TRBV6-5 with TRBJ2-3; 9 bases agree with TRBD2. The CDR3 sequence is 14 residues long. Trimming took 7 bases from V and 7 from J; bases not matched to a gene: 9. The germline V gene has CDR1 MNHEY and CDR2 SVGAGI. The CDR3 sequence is CASTLGAGGYTQYF. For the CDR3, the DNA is TGTGCCAGCACTTTAGGGGCGGGGGGGTATACGCAGTATTTT.

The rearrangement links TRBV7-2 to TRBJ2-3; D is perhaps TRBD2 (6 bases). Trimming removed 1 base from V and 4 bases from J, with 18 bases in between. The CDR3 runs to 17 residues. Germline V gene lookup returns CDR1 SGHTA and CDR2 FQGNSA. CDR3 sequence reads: CASSLVRSAGRADTQYF. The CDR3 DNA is TGTGCCAGCAGCTTAGTACGGTCAGCGGGTCGGGCAGATACGCAGTATTTT. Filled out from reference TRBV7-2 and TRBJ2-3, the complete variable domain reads GAGVSQSPSNKVTEKGKDVELRCDPISGHTALYWYRQSLGQGLEFLIYFQGNSAPDKSGLPSDRFSAERTGGSVSTLTIQRTQQEDSAVYLCASSLVRSAGRADTQYFGPGTRLTVL.

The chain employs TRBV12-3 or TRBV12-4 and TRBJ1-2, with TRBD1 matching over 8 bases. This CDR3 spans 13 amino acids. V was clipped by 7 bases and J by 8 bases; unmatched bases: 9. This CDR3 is CASTKDREMGYTF. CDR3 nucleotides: TGTGCCAGCACCAAGGACAGGGAGATGGGCTACACCTTC.

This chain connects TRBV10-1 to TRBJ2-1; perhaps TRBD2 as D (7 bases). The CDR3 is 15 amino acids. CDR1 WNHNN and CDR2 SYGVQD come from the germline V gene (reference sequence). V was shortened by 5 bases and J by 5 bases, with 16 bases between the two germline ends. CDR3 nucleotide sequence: TGCGCCAGCAGTAAGGCGGGGGCGAGTGACAATGAGCAGTTCTTC. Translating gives CASSKAGASDNEQFF.

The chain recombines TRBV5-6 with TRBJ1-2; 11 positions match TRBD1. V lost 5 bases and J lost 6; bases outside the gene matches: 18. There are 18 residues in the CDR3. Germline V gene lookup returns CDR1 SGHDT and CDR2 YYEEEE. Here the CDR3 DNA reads TGTGCCAGCAGTCTCCACCTCCCCTGGACAGGGGGCATTGATGGCTACACCTTC. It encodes CASSLHLPWTGGIDGYTF.

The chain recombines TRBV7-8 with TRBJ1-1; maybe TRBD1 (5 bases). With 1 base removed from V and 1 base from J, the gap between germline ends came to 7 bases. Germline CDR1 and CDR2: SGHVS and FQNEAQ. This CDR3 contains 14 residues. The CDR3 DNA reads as TGTGCCAGCAGCTTAGGACAGAAGAACACTGAAGCTTTCTTT. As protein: CASSLGQKNTEAFF.

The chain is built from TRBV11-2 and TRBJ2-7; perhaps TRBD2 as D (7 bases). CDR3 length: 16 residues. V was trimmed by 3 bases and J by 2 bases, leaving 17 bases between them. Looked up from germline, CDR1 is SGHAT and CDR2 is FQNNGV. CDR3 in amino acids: CASSFRGAGQTYEQYF. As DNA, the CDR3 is TGTGCCAGCAGCTTTCGGGGGGCGGGTCAGACCTACGAGCAGTACTTC.

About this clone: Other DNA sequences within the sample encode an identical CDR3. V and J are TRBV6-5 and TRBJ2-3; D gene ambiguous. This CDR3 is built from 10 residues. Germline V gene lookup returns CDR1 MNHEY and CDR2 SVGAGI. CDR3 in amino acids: CATVADTQYF. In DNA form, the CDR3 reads TGTGCGACTGTAGCAGATACGCAGTATTTT.

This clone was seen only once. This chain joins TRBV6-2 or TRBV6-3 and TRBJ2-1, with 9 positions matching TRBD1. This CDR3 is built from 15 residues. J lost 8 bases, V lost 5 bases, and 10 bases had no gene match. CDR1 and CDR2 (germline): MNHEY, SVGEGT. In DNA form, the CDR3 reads TGTGCCAGCAGTCCCGGGACAGGGTACGGAGATGAGCAGTTCTTC. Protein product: CASSPGTGYGDEQFF.

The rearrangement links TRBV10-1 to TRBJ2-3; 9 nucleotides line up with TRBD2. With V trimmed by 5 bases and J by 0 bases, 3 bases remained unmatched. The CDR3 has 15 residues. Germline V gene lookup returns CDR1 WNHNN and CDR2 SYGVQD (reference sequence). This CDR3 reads CASSSSGASTDTQYF. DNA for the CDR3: TGCGCCAGCAGTTCTAGCGGGGCCAGCACAGATACGCAGTATTTT.

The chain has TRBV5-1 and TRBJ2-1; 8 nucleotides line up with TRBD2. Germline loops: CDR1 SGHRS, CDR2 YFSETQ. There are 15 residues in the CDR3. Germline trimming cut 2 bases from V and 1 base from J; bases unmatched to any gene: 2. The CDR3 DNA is TGCGCCAGCAGCTTAACGGGAGGGTCCTACAATGAGCAGTTCTTC. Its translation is CASSLTGGSYNEQFF.

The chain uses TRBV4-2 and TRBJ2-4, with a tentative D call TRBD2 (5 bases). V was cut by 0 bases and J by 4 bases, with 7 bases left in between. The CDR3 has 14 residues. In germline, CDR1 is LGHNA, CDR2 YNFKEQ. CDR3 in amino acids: CASSQDRGKNIQYF. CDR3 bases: TGTGCCAGCAGCCAAGACAGAGGGAAAAACATTCAGTACTTC.

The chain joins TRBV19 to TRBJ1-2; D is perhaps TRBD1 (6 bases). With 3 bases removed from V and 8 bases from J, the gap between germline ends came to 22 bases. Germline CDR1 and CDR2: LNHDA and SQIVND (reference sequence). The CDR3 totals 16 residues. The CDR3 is CASSIAGQRSPHGYTF. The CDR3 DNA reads TGTGCCAGTAGTATTGCCGGACAGAGATCCCCCCACGGCTACACCTTC.

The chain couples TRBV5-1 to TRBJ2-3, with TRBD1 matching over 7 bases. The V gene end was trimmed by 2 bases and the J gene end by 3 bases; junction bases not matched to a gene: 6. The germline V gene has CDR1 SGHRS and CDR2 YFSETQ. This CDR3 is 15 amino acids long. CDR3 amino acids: CASSFLTGTTDTQYF. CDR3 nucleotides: TGCGCCAGCAGCTTCTTGACAGGGACAACAGATACGCAGTATTTT.

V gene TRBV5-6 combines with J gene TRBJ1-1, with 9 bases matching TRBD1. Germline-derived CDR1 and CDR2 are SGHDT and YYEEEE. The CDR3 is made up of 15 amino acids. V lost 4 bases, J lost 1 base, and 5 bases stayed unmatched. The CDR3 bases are TGTGCCAGCAGCGGGGGACAGGGACCGAACACTGAAGCTTTCTTT. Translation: CASSGGQGPNTEAFF. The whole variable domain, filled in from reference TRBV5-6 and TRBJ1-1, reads DAGVTQSPTHLIKTRGQQVTLRCSPKSGHDTVSWYQQALGQGPQFIFQYYEEEERQRGNFPDRFSGHQFPNYSSELNVNALLLGDSALYLCASSGGQGPNTEAFFGQGTRLTVV.

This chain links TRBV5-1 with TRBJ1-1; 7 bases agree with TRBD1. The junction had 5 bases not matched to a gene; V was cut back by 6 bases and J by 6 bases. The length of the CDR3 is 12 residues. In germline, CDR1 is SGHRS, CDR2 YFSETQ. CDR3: CASNQGGPEAFF. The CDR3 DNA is TGCGCCAGCAACCAGGGGGGCCCTGAAGCTTTCTTT. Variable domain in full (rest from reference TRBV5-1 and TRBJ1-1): KAGVTQTPRYLIKTRGQQVTLSCSPISGHRSVSWYQQTPGQGLQFLFEYFSETQRNKGNFPGRFSGRQFSNSRSEMNVSTLELGDSALYLCASNQGGPEAFFGQGTRLTVV.

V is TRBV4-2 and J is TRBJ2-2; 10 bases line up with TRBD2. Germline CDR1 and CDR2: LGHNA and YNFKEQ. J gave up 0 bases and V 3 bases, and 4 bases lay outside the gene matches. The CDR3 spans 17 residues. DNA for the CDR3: TGTGCCAGCAGCCATAGCGGGGGGATCGCGAACACCGGGGAGCTGTTTTTT. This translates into CASSHSGGIANTGELFF.

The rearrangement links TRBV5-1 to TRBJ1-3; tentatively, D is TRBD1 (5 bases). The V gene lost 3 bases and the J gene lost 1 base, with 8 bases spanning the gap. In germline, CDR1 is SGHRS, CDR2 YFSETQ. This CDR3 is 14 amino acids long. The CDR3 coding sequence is TGCGCCAGCAGCTCCTCAGGGTCTGGAAACACCATATATTTT. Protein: CASSSSGSGNTIYF.

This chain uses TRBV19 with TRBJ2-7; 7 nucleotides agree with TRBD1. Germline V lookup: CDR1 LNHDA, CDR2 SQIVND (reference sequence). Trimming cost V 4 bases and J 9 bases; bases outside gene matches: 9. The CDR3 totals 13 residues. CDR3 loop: CASSRNRGEGQYF. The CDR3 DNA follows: TGTGCCAGTAGTAGAAACAGGGGAGAAGGGCAGTACTTC.

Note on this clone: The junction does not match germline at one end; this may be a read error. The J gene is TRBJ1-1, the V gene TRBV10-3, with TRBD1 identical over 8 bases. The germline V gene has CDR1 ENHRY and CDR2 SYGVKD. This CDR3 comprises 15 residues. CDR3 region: CATSRTGRSNTEAFF. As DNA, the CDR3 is TGTGCCACCAGTCGGACAGGGAGGTCTAACACTGAAGCTTTCTTT.

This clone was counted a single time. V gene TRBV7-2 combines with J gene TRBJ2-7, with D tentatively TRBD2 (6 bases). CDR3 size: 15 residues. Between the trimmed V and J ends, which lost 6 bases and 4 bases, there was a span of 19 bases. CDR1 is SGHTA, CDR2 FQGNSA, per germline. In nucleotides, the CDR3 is TGTGCCAGCAGTTGGCGTGGCGGGGTCGGGTACGAGCAGTACTTC. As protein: CASSWRGGVGYEQYF.

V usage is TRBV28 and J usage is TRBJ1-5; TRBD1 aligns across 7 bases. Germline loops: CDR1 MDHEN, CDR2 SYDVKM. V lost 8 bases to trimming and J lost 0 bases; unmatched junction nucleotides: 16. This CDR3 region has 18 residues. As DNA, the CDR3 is TGTGCCAGCCGGACAAGGGAATCGACAGGGTTTAGCAATCAGCCCCAGCATTTT. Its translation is CASRTRESTGFSNQPQHF.

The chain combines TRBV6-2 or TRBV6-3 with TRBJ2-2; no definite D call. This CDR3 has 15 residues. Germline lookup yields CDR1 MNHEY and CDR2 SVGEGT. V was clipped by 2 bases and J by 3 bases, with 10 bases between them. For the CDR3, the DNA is TGTGCCAGCAGTTACCTACCGTCCGACACCGGGGAGCTGTTTTTT. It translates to CASSYLPSDTGELFF.

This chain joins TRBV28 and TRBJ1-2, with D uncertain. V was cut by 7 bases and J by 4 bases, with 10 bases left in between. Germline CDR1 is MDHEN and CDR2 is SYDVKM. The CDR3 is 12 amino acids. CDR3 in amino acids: CASMRTSYGYTF. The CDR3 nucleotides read TGTGCCAGCATGAGAACCTCCTATGGCTACACCTTC.

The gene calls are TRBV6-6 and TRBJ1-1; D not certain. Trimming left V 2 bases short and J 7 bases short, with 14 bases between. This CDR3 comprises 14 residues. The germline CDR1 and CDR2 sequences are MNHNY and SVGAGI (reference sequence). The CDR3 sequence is CASSYPPRGLEAFF. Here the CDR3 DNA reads TGTGCCAGCAGTTACCCTCCCCGTGGGCTTGAAGCTTTCTTT.

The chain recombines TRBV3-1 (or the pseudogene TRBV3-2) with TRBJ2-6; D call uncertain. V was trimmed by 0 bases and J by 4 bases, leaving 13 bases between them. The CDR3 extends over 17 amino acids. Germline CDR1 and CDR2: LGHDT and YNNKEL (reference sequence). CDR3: CASSQDYLEIGANVLTF. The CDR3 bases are TGTGCCAGCAGCCAAGATTACCTGGAGATAGGGGCCAACGTCCTGACTTTC.